The 25 T cell receptor beta chains below come from one sample, sequenced in a study of OX40 agonist ivuxolimab in advanced cancers. Assay used: immunoSEQ multiplex PCR; TCRdb lists only in-frame clones, some missing. In the table there are fewer than 20,000 clones, 75% to 90% of which are singletons. The specimen comprised CD4+ or CD8+ T cells sorted from blood, sampled in a trial of the OX40 agonist ivuxolimab. These receptors all come from an adult with an advanced solid tumor such as melanoma, head and neck, liver or kidney cancer.

The chain has TRBV27 and TRBJ2-7; tentatively, D is TRBD2 (5 bases). The CDR3 is 14 residues long. With 3 bases removed from V and 1 base from J, the gap between germline ends came to 10 bases. CDR1 and CDR2 (germline): MNHEY, SMNVEV (reference sequence). The CDR3 DNA reads TGTGCCAGCAGTTTTTACGGGGATTCCTACGAGCAGTACTTC. Its protein is CASSFYGDSYEQYF.

V gene TRBV19 combines with J gene TRBJ2-1; 8 bases are shared with TRBD2. Per germline, CDR1 LNHDA and CDR2 SQIVND (reference sequence). The CDR3 contains 14 residues. Trimming cost V 4 bases and J 6 bases; bases outside gene matches: 5. DNA of the CDR3: TGTGCCAGTAGTAAGCCGGGAGGGGGCAATGAGCAGTTCTTC. Amino acids: CASSKPGGGNEQFF.

The V gene is TRBV27, the J gene TRBJ2-1; no reliable D call. Trimming took off 6 bases at V and 0 bases at J, with 9 bases between the two ends. This CDR3 is built from 14 residues. The germline V gene has CDR1 MNHEY and CDR2 SMNVEV (reference sequence). The CDR3 coding sequence is TGTGCCAGCAGCGACGTGACCTCCTACAATGAGCAGTTCTTC. Translated: CASSDVTSYNEQFF.

This chain connects TRBV5-1 to TRBJ2-1; no firm D call. CDR1 and CDR2 from the germline V gene are SGHRS and YFSETQ. V lost 2 bases, J lost 3 bases, and 6 bases lay in between. This CDR3 spans 13 amino acids. CDR3 amino acids: CASSLTSYNEQFF. CDR3 bases: TGCGCCAGCAGCTTAACCAGCTACAATGAGCAGTTCTTC.

To note about this clone: One junction end does not reproduce the germline sequence, and a read error may be involved. The chain employs TRBV6-5 and TRBJ1-5, with D tentatively TRBD1 (5 bases). Germline V gene lookup returns CDR1 MNHEY and CDR2 SVGAGI. There are 12 residues in the CDR3. The CDR3 loop is CASSLGGEDFRF. The CDR3 DNA follows: TGTGCCAGCAGTTTGGGGGGAGAGGATTTTCGTTTT.

This rearrangement joins TRBV21-1 to TRBJ1-1. TRBV21-1 is a listed pseudogene. The CDR3 sequence is 17 residues long. The CDR3 DNA is TGTGCCAGCAGCCCTTTCGACGGATTTAACACTTTAACTGAAGCTTTCTTT. It yields the protein CASSPFDGFNTLTEAFF.

This clone was detected once. V is TRBV6-5 and J is TRBJ2-1; perhaps TRBD2 as D (6 bases). Germline V lookup: CDR1 MNHEY, CDR2 SVGAGI. The CDR3 has 15 residues. The V end lost 2 bases, the J end lost 7 bases, and 15 bases lay between the germline ends. The CDR3 loop reads CASSYRTGGVNEQFF. CDR3 bases: TGTGCCAGCAGTTACCGGACTGGCGGGGTAAATGAGCAGTTCTTC.

The chain combines TRBV30 with TRBJ1-2, with 9 bases matching TRBD1. The trim removed 2 bases at V and 6 bases at J, leaving 7 bases unmatched. The CDR3 runs 14 residues. The germline gives CDR1 GTSNPN, CDR2 SVGIG (reference sequence). CDR3 sequence reads: CAWSIGGQGHGYTF. The CDR3 region has the DNA TGTGCCTGGAGTATAGGGGGACAGGGCCATGGCTACACCTTC.

Only one count was recorded for this clone. The genes are TRBV15 and TRBJ2-3, with TRBD2 identical over 10 bases. Losses at the gene ends were 0 bases for V and 2 bases for J; bases not matched to a gene: 8. The CDR3 consists of 18 residues. Germline CDR1 and CDR2: LNHNV and YYDKDF (reference sequence). Written as DNA, the CDR3 is TGTGCCACCAGCAGAGAGAGGGGGACTAGCGACCACACAGATACGCAGTATTTT. This translates into CATSRERGTSDHTDTQYF. The full variable domain, with the rest looked up from reference TRBV15 and TRBJ2-3, is DAMVIQNPRYQVTQFGKPVTLSCSQTLNHNVMYWYQQKSSQAPKLLFHYYDKDFNNEADTPDNFQSRRPNTSFCFLDIRSPGLGDTAMYLCATSRERGTSDHTDTQYFGPGTRLTVL.

The chain couples TRBV7-6 to TRBJ1-1, with a possible D match to TRBD1 (6 bases). The CDR3 covers 14 residues. Germline CDR1 and CDR2: SGHVS and FNYEAQ. Trimming took 6 bases from V and 2 from J, leaving 13 bases between them. The CDR3: CASSPTGINTEAFF. The DNA for the CDR3 is TGTGCCAGCAGTCCGACAGGAATTAACACTGAAGCTTTCTTT.

CDR3 nucleotide sequence: TGTGCCACCAGCAGAGGAATTGGATCCTACGAGCAGTACTTC. This translates into CATSRGIGSYEQYF. The chain couples TRBV15 to TRBJ2-7; D is undetermined. CDR1 LNHNV and CDR2 YYDKDF come from the germline V gene (reference sequence). V was trimmed by 1 base and J by 1 base, leaving 8 bases between them. The CDR3 totals 14 residues.

In this sample, this clone turned up once. At one end the junction does not follow the germline gene, possibly because of a read error. Other DNA variants within this sample encode the same CDR3. V gene TRBV2 combines with J gene TRBJ1-2, with 7 bases identical to TRBD1. The CDR3 spans 15 residues. Germline V gene data show CDR1 as SNHLY and CDR2 as FYNNEI. CDR3 residues: CASSVSRGANYGYTF. In DNA, the CDR3 is TGTGCCAGCAGTGTTAGCAGGGGGGCCAACTATGGCTACACTTTC.

This chain uses TRBV15 with TRBJ1-4; TRBD1 agrees at 9 bases. Germline values: CDR1 LNHNV, CDR2 YYDKDF (reference sequence). CDR3 length: 14 amino acids. V was pared by 4 bases and J by 7 bases, with 4 bases of the junction left unmatched. CDR3: CATSTTGGSEKLFF. CDR3 in DNA: TGTGCCACCAGCACCACAGGGGGCAGTGAAAAACTGTTTTTT.

V and J are TRBV13 and TRBJ2-7; possibly TRBD1 for D (6 bases). Germline-derived CDR1 and CDR2 are PRHDT and FYEKMQ (reference sequence). The CDR3 runs to 15 residues. The V and J ends lost 2 bases and 1 base respectively, with 12 bases between them. The CDR3 sequence is CASSLRGLGSYEQYF. CDR3 sequence (DNA): TGTGCCAGCAGCTTAAGGGGGTTGGGGTCCTACGAGCAGTACTTC.

Written as DNA, the CDR3 is TGTGCCAGCAGTCTCCACGGACAAGAGACCCAGTACTTC. It encodes CASSLHGQETQYF. The chain carries TRBV27 and TRBJ2-5, with D unclear. V was cut by 5 bases and J by 2 bases, with 9 bases left in between. Per germline, CDR1 MNHEY and CDR2 SMNVEV (reference sequence). The CDR3 runs to 13 residues.

The rearrangement uses TRBV10-1 and TRBJ2-1; 13 nucleotides agree with TRBD2. V shed 7 bases and J 6 bases; nucleotides not matched to a gene: 6. The germline V gene encodes CDR1 WNHNN and CDR2 SYGVQD (reference sequence). This CDR3 has 15 residues. The CDR3 spells CASTSGTSGTNEQFF. In nucleotides, the CDR3 is TGCGCCAGCACCTCCGGGACTAGCGGGACCAATGAGCAGTTCTTC.

This rearrangement joins TRBV10-3 to TRBJ2-7, with D possibly matching TRBD2 (5 bases). Germline CDR1 reads ENHRY; CDR2 reads SYGVKD. The V gene lost 6 bases and the J gene lost 3 bases, with 21 bases spanning the gap. This CDR3 is built from 16 residues. DNA of the CDR3: TGTGCCATCAGCGATATTACTGGTGGGAGCCTCTACGAGCAGTACTTC. Protein: CAISDITGGSLYEQYF.

The chain employs TRBV2 and TRBJ2-6, with TRBD1 as a possible D gene (5 bases). Between the trimmed V and J ends, which lost 2 bases and 3 bases, there was a span of 5 bases. CDR1 and CDR2 from the germline V gene are SNHLY and FYNNEI. The CDR3 extends over 14 amino acids. CDR3 DNA: TGTGCCAGCAGTGAAAGGGGTGGGGCCAACGTCCTGACTTTC. Translated, it gives CASSERGGANVLTF.

The J gene is TRBJ1-2, the V gene TRBV29-1; D unclear. V was shortened by 3 bases and J by 5 bases, with 4 bases between the two germline ends. The CDR3 spans 10 residues. Germline loops: CDR1 SQVTM, CDR2 ANQGSEA. The CDR3 DNA is TGCAGCGTTGACGGATATGGCTACACCTTC. This codes for CSVDGYGYTF.

The chain joins TRBV27 to TRBJ2-6, with D perhaps TRBD2 (5 bases). CDR3 length equals 18 residues. The V gene's germline CDR1 is MNHEY and CDR2 SMNVEV (reference sequence). Trimming shortened V by 1 base and J by 3 bases, and 16 bases separated the two germline ends. CDR3 nucleotide sequence: TGTGCCAGCAGTTTATTTGCAGTGGGGAGAGGTGGGGCCAACGTCCTGACTTTC. This translates into CASSLFAVGRGGANVLTF.

The chain recombines TRBV10-2 with TRBJ2-3; 11 positions agree with TRBD2. Trimming removed 0 bases from V and 2 bases from J; junction bases left unmatched: 7. The germline V gene has CDR1 WSHSY and CDR2 SAAADI. This CDR3 contains 18 residues. The DNA of the CDR3 is TGCGCCAGCAGTGAGTCCTGGACTAGCGGGTCTCACACAGATACGCAGTATTTT. Translated, it gives CASSESWTSGSHTDTQYF.

The rearrangement uses TRBV7-3 and TRBJ2-1; no clear D gene. The V gene's germline CDR1 is SGHTA and CDR2 FQGTGA. The CDR3 has 16 amino acids. Trimming left V 2 bases short and J 3 bases short, with 14 bases between. CDR3 sequence reads: CASSLLSGRNYNEQFF. The CDR3 nucleotides read TGTGCCAGCAGCTTACTGAGTGGGCGGAACTACAATGAGCAGTTCTTC.

The chain couples TRBV29-1 to TRBJ2-7; tentatively, D is TRBD2 (6 bases). V was cut by 0 bases and J by 0 bases, with 9 bases left in between. Germline loops: CDR1 SQVTM, CDR2 ANQGSEA. CDR3 length: 14 residues. CDR3 sequence reads: CSVEDLRGSYEQYF. As DNA, the CDR3 is TGCAGCGTTGAAGATCTGCGGGGCTCCTACGAGCAGTACTTC.

The chain combines TRBV11-1 with TRBJ1-6; D gene unclear. Germline CDR1 and CDR2: SGHAT and FQDESV (reference sequence). CDR3 length: 16 amino acids. V lost 1 base to trimming and J lost 2 bases, with 9 bases between them. CDR3 loop: CASSLGGIAYNSPLHF. The CDR3 DNA reads TGTGCCAGCAGCTTAGGGGGAATCGCCTATAATTCACCCCTCCACTTT.

This clone is labeled as medium-sized. At the DNA level, this CDR3 is encoded by other sequences in the same sample as well. The rearrangement uses TRBV19 and TRBJ2-3, with D perhaps being TRBD1 or TRBD2 (5 bases each). The V gene's germline CDR1 is LNHDA and CDR2 SQIVND (reference sequence). The length of the CDR3 is 10 residues. The germline V and J ends were trimmed by 8 bases and 6 bases, with 6 bases remaining between them. The DNA of the CDR3 is TGTGCCAGTGAGGGGGATACGCAGTATTTT. It specifies CASEGDTQYF.